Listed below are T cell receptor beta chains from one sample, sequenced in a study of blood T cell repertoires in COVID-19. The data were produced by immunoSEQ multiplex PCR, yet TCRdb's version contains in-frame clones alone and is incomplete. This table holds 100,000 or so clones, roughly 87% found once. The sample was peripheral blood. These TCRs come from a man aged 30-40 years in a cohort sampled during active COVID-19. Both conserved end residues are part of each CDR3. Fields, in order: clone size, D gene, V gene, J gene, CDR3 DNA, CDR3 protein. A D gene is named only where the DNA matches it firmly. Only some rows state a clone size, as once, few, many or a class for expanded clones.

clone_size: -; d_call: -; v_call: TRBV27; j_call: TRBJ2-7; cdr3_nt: TGTGCCAGCAGTCCCATGGGGGGGCGAAGCGAGCAGTACTTC; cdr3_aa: CASSPMGGRSEQYF
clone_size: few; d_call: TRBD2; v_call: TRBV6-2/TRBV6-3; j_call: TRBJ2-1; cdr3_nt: TGTGCCAGCAGTCGATCGGGGGGGCCCTACAATGAGCAGTTCTTC; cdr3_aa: CASSRSGGPYNEQFF
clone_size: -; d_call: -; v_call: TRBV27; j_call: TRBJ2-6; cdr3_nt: TGTGCCAGCAGTGATTCGACAGGAACTGACAGCTCTGGGGCCAACGTCCTGACTTTC; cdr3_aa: CASSDSTGTDSSGANVLTF
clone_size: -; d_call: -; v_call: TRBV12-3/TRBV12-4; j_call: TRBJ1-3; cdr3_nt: TGTGCCAGCAGTGGAGTCTGGAACACCATATATTTT; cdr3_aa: CASSGVWNTIYF
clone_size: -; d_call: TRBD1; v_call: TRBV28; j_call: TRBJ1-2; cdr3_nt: TGTGCCAGCAGGGGGGGTCAGGGGGATGATGGCTACACCTTC; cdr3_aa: CASRGGQGDDGYTF
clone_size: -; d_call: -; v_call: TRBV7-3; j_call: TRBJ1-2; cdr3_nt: TGTGCCAGCAGCCATGAGGGGGACTATGGCTACACCTTC; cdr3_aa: CASSHEGDYGYTF
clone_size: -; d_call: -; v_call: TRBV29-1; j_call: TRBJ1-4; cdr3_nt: TGCAGCGCTACCGGGGCAACTAATGAAAAACTGTTTTTT; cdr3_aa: CSATGATNEKLFF
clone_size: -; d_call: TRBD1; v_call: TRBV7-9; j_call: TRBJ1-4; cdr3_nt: TGTGCCAGCAGCTTAAACCGGGACAGTGCAACTAATGAAAAACTGTTTTTT; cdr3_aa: CASSLNRDSATNEKLFF
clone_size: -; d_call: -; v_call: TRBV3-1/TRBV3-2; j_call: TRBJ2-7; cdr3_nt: TGTGCCAGCACTCGTAGTATCGGAGGGTACGAGCAGTACTTC; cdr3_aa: CASTRSIGGYEQYF
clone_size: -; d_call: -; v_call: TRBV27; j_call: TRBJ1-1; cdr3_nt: TGTGCCAGCAGTTTATCCCCCTCGAGGGATGTGAACACTGAAGCTTTCTTT; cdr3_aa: CASSLSPSRDVNTEAFF
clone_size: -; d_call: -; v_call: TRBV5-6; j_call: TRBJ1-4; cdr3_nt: TGTGCCAGCAGCTTCGGCCAGGGGTCGGGTGAAAAACTGTTTTTT; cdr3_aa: CASSFGQGSGEKLFF
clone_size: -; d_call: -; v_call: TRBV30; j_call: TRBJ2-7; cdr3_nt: TGTGCCGCACGCGATTGGGGCATAAGCTCCTACGAGCAGTACTTC; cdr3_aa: CAARDWGISSYEQYF
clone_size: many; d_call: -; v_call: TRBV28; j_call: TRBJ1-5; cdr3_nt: TGTGCCAGCAGTTCCTACCTCCAGGGCGACGCCAATCAGCCCCAGCATTTT; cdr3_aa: CASSSYLQGDANQPQHF
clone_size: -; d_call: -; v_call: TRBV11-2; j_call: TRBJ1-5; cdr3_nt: TGTGCCAGCAGCTTAGGGGGGGAACAGCCCCAGCATTTT; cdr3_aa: CASSLGGEQPQHF